Presented here are 7 T cell receptor beta chains from one specimen sequenced in a study of Graves' ophthalmopathy and Graves' hyperthyroidism. Transcripts of RNA were the source for amplifying TCR beta CDR3 regions. The workflow started with a first-round RT-PCR run with HTBI primers and then moved on to a second-round multiplex PCR. TCRdb re-called the multiplex PCR reads through MiXCR, storing one row per CDR3 protein. Of almost 400,000 distinct CDR3 sequences detected, approximately 16% appear once; the ten largest clones hold more than 1.5%. The sequenced material came from peripheral blood. These receptors originate from a woman aged 18-35 years with Graves' ophthalmopathy.

The chain links TRBV12-3 or TRBV12-4 to TRBJ1-2; 7 bases are a match to TRBD1. The CDR3 is made up of 13 amino acids. V dropped 7 bases and J dropped 3; count of bases not matched to a gene: 5. CDR3: CASTRTGDYGYTF. CDR3 bases: TGTGCCAGCACCCGCACAGGGGACTATGGCTACACCTTC.

This clonotype has ten or more counts. The chain joins TRBV11-1 to TRBJ2-7; the match to TRBD2 covers 14 bases. V lost 4 bases to trimming and J lost 7 bases; unmatched junction nucleotides: 3. The germline CDR1 and CDR2 sequences are SGHAT and FQDESV (reference sequence). The CDR3 is 14 amino acids. CDR3 coding DNA: TGTGCCAGCAGCTCGGGACTAGCGGGAGCGGAGCAGTACTTC. Translation: CASSSGLAGAEQYF.

This clonotype occurred many times. The rearrangement joins TRBV20-1 to TRBJ1-5, with D perhaps TRBD1 (5 bases). The CDR3 length is 16 residues. Germline-derived CDR1 and CDR2 are DFQATT and SNEGSKA (reference sequence). V lost 3 bases to trimming and J lost 0 bases, with 15 bases between them. For the CDR3, the DNA is TGCAGTGCTAGGCGGGGGGAAATGAGTAGCAATCAGCCCCAGCATTTT. This sequence encodes CSARRGEMSSNQPQHF.

This clonotype occurred many times. V and J are TRBV6-5 and TRBJ1-6, with 7 bases that match TRBD1. The length of the CDR3 is 15 residues. V lost 5 bases, J lost 13 bases, and 14 bases stayed unmatched. Per germline, CDR1 MNHEY and CDR2 SVGAGI. CDR3 in amino acids: CASSPTSDRWSPLHF. For the CDR3, the DNA is TGTGCCAGCAGTCCTACCTCGGACAGGTGGTCCCCCCTCCACTTT.

Many counts were recorded for this clonotype. The chain has TRBV5-5 and TRBJ2-2, with unresolved D. Per germline, CDR1 SGHKS and CDR2 YYEKEE (reference sequence). This CDR3 has 14 amino acids. The ends were cut back, 1 base at V and 3 bases at J, with 7 bases in the middle. The CDR3 sequence is CASSLWPDTGELFF. The CDR3 region has the DNA TGTGCCAGCAGCTTGTGGCCTGACACCGGGGAGCTGTTTTTT.

This clonotype was observed at least ten times. The chain carries TRBV6-5 and TRBJ2-2; 8 nucleotides match TRBD1. Germline CDR1 is MNHEY and CDR2 is SVGAGI. This CDR3 has 15 residues. Trimming cost V 2 bases and J 7 bases; bases outside gene matches: 6. CDR3 amino acids: CASSYGGQGLGELFF. CDR3 nucleotides: TGTGCCAGCAGTTACGGAGGACAGGGACTCGGGGAGCTGTTTTTT.

In this sample, this clonotype turned up many times. The chain combines TRBV6-5 with TRBJ2-7; no clear D. Germline CDR1 MNHEY, CDR2 SVGAGI. The V and J ends lost 6 bases and 6 bases respectively, with 9 bases between them. This CDR3 region has 11 residues. This CDR3 reads CASRRLGEQYF. Here the CDR3 DNA reads TGTGCCAGCAGAAGGCTAGGCGAGCAGTACTTC.